This TCR beta chain was captured by sequencing in a study of T cell repertoires in cytomegalovirus infection. Overall study: The authors relied on CMV epitopes, both recently identified HLA-C-restricted and well-studied HLA-B-restricted. Indications came from public TCR beta signatures; they pointed to CMV infection and to a matching HLA type.

Whole-study findings and limits: The cumulative frequency of public TCR beta families identified carriers of CMV plus the relevant HLA. The response measured ex vivo was dominated by TCR beta clonotypes (HLA-C-restricted and CMV-specific).

TCRdb called the reads again in MiXCR, with one record for every CDR3 protein. This table has 800,000 to 950,000 distinct CDR3 sequences, less than 35% appearing once. Notes on this clonotype: Its antigen is currently unknown.

Sequencing used cultured CD8+ T cells from PBMCs, obtained from culture after CMV antigen stimulation. The sequence was collected from a human donor in good health (CMV status not recorded). Some clones in this sample may be carry-over from other donors' samples.

This CDR3 is CASSLQASGGADTQYF. The CDR3 bases are TGTGCCAGCAGTCTCCAGGCTAGCGGGGGGGCGGATACGCAGTATTTT. The rearrangement uses TRBV12-3 or TRBV12-4 and TRBJ2-3; 12 bases align to TRBD2. Trimming cost V 5 bases and J 6 bases; bases outside gene matches: 9. The CDR3 extends over 16 amino acids.